Below, 15 T cell receptor beta chains from the same sample are listed, as sequenced in a study of blood T cells in healthy people across ages. A second PCR, run for about 7 to 12 cycles, used a sample-barcoded 5' primer plus a J-beta primer mix. TCRdb reanalysed the 5' RACE reads using MiXCR and keeps one entry per CDR3 protein. The data contain about 1.5 million distinct CDR3 sequences, 42% of them singletons. The material sequenced was blood. The receptors derive from a woman aged 18-35 years in good health.

Turning to this clonotype: A junction end diverges from the germline sequence, so it may reflect a read error. The chain employs TRBV7-2 and TRBJ2-2, with D perhaps TRBD2 (5 bases). This CDR3 region has 15 residues. Germline CDR1 and CDR2: SGHTA and FQGNSA. CDR3: CASSLTGNSAGELLF. The CDR3 nucleotides read TGTGCCAGCAGCTTGACCGGGAACTCAGCCGGGGAGCTGCTTTTT. The variable domain in full, completed from reference TRBV7-2 and TRBJ2-2, reads GAGVSQSPSNKVTEKGKDVELRCDPISGHTALYWYRQSLGQGLEFLIYFQGNSAPDKSGLPSDRFSAERTGGSVSTLTIQRTQQEDSAVYLCASSLTGNSAGELLFGEGSRLTVL.

To note about this clonotype: A read error may be the cause here, since a much bigger clone is one base away. The CDR3 reads CASSYSYDRGQNYEQYF. CDR3 DNA: TGTGCCAGCAGTTACTCCTATGACAGGGGTCAGAACTACGAGCAGTACTTC. The chain couples TRBV6-6 to TRBJ2-7; 8 bases map to TRBD1. This CDR3 is 17 amino acids long. The V gene's germline CDR1 is MNHNY and CDR2 SVGAGI (reference sequence). After removal of 0 bases from V and 3 bases from J, the junction contained 10 bases not matched to a gene.

This clonotype was seen only a few times. In DNA form, the CDR3 reads TGTGCCAGCAGTTTTCCCCTAAGGGGTAACTATGGCTACACCTTC. This gives the protein CASSFPLRGNYGYTF. This chain links TRBV28 with TRBJ1-2; maybe TRBD1 (5 bases). CDR1 MDHEN and CDR2 SYDVKM come from the germline V gene. This CDR3 has 15 residues. Trimming removed 3 bases at V and 1 base at J, with 12 bases between.

The chain recombines TRBV6-6 with TRBJ2-5; D is uncertain. The V gene lost 7 bases and the J gene lost 2 bases, with 14 bases spanning the gap. The germline V gene has CDR1 MNHNY and CDR2 SVGAGI (reference sequence). The CDR3 is 14 amino acids. CDR3 DNA sequence: TGTGCCAGCACCTTAACCCAGTATCAAGAGACCCAGTACTTC. As protein: CASTLTQYQETQYF.

The sample holds a few counts of this clonotype. The chain has TRBV19 and TRBJ2-7; perhaps TRBD1 as D (5 bases). This CDR3 is built from 14 residues. The germline V and J ends were trimmed by 3 bases and 3 bases, with 12 bases remaining between them. The germline gives CDR1 LNHDA, CDR2 SQIVND (reference sequence). CDR3 DNA sequence: TGTGCCAGTAGTATTTCACAGGACGTCTACGAGCAGTACTTC. This sequence encodes CASSISQDVYEQYF.

This clonotype came up a few times. This chain joins TRBV27 and TRBJ1-2; maybe TRBD1 (5 bases). V lost 1 base and J 7 bases, leaving 13 bases between the germline ends. CDR1 is MNHEY and CDR2 is SMNVEV in the germline V gene (reference sequence). This CDR3 is 14 amino acids long. CDR3 bases: TGTGCCAGCAGTTTATGGGAGGGGTCGAGTGGCTACACCTTC. Its translation: CASSLWEGSSGYTF.

The chain recombines TRBV20-1 with TRBJ2-5; D is perhaps TRBD1 (6 bases). CDR1 and CDR2 (germline): DFQATT, SNEGSKA (reference sequence). V was pared by 7 bases and J by 11 bases, with 23 bases between. The length of the CDR3 is 13 residues. The CDR3: CSVKGNRAFEQYF. CDR3 DNA: TGCAGTGTTAAGGGAAACAGGGCCTTTGAGCAGTACTTC.

The J gene is TRBJ1-5, the V gene TRBV7-9; D is possibly TRBD1 (5 bases). The CDR3 runs 12 residues. The V end lost 5 bases, the J end lost 9 bases, and 11 bases lay between the germline ends. Germline V gives CDR1 SEHNR, CDR2 FQNEAQ (reference sequence). The CDR3 bases are TGTGCCAGCAGCGTAGGGGACCGGCCCCAGCATTTT. Its protein is CASSVGDRPQHF.

The chain recombines TRBV6-6 with TRBJ2-2; no clear D. The V end was cut by 1 base, the J end by 5 bases, with 11 bases between. From germline, CDR1 is MNHNY and CDR2 SVGAGI (reference sequence). The CDR3 consists of 15 residues. The CDR3 DNA follows: TGTGCCAGCAGTTACTTGGCCACAGCGACCGGGGAGCTGTTTTTT. Its protein is CASSYLATATGELFF.

This clonotype was counted a few times. This sequence joins TRBV7-2 and TRBJ2-1; D is possibly TRBD1 (6 bases). CDR1 and CDR2 from the germline V gene are SGHTA and FQGNSA. CDR3 length: 14 amino acids. V was shortened by 3 bases and J by 7 bases, with 13 bases between the two germline ends. CDR3 amino acids: CASSFYRDSNEQFF. CDR3 bases: TGTGCCAGCAGCTTCTACAGGGATTCGAATGAGCAGTTCTTC. The full variable domain, rest sourced from reference TRBV7-2 and TRBJ2-1, is GAGVSQSPSNKVTEKGKDVELRCDPISGHTALYWYRQSLGQGLEFLIYFQGNSAPDKSGLPSDRFSAERTGGSVSTLTIQRTQQEDSAVYLCASSFYRDSNEQFFGPGTRLTVL.

This clonotype was counted only a few times. The chain joins TRBV29-1 to TRBJ1-2, with TRBD1 as a possible D gene (5 bases). The CDR3 loop spans 12 amino acids. Trimming pared 6 bases from V and 7 bases from J, leaving 15 bases between. Germline values: CDR1 SQVTM, CDR2 ANQGSEA. CDR3 sequence reads: CSVRSGTVGYTF. As DNA, the CDR3 is TGCAGCGTCAGAAGCGGGACGGTTGGCTACACCTTC.

The chain couples TRBV4-3 to TRBJ1-4, with a weak D call TRBD1 (5 bases). From germline, CDR1 is LGHNA and CDR2 YSLEER. V was cut by 0 bases and J by 0 bases, with 11 bases left in between. The CDR3 consists of 17 residues. CDR3: CASSQDPLGATNEKLFF. In DNA, the CDR3 is TGCGCCAGCAGCCAAGATCCCTTGGGGGCAACTAATGAAAAACTGTTTTTT.

The chain's CDR3 is CASSFTGGRALNEQFF. CDR3 DNA sequence: TGTGCCAGCAGCTTCACCGGTGGGAGGGCCCTCAATGAGCAGTTCTTC. This chain connects TRBV7-3 to TRBJ2-1; 7 bases match TRBD2. Germline loops: CDR1 SGHTA, CDR2 FQGTGA. V lost 3 bases, J lost 6 bases, and 11 bases stayed unmatched. The CDR3 consists of 16 residues.

This clonotype was detected a few times. This CDR3 reads CASSLRPGFQNYGYTF. For the CDR3, the DNA is TGTGCCAGCAGTCTCCGTCCGGGGTTCCAGAACTATGGCTACACCTTC. The chain joins TRBV27 to TRBJ1-2; D call uncertain. Trimming left V 5 bases short and J 2 bases short, with 18 bases between. Germline V CDR1 and CDR2: MNHEY, SMNVEV (reference sequence). CDR3 length: 16 residues.

The chain carries TRBV20-1 and TRBJ2-5; 10 positions match TRBD2. The CDR3 is made up of 16 amino acids. V gave up 8 bases and J gave up 11 bases; unmatched junction bases: 23. Looked up from germline, CDR1 is DFQATT and CDR2 is SNEGSKA (reference sequence). CDR3 DNA: TGCAGTCAGCCGAGGGCTAGCGGGAGTAGTTACAATGAGCAGTACTTC. Translated, it gives CSQPRASGSSYNEQYF.